This TCR beta chain comes out of a study of human T cells and chemical hapten exposure. About the research overall: Alopecia areata, totalis and universalis patients, mostly female, were included.

TCRdb used MiXCR to reprocess the RACE reads, holding one entry per CDR3 protein. Among roughly 380,000 distinct CDR3 sequences, about 4.8% were seen once, and the ten largest hold about 2.2%. The CDR3 runs 13 residues. Deletions cut 6 bases from V and 9 bases from J, with 15 bases between. Germline assignment: CDR1 WNHNN and CDR2 SYGVQD (reference sequence). This sample's time point: patch test 1, 2 weeks after DPC sensitization. Specified treatment: therapeutic diphenylcyclopropenone sensitization with weekly scalp DPC. The material was whole blood, obtained in connection with sensitization to the hapten diphenylcyclopropenone (DPC). This clonotype was sampled from a woman between 50 and 59 years old with alopecia areata. Some clones in this sample may be carry-over from other donors' samples. The rearrangement uses TRBV10-1 and TRBJ2-1; no clear D gene. The CDR3 is CASRDPKSAEQFF. In DNA, the CDR3 is TGCGCCAGCAGGGACCCAAAGTCAGCTGAGCAGTTCTTC.